Listed here are 10 T cell receptor beta chains from one sample, sequenced in a study of immune heterogeneity within non-small cell lung tumors. The authors used roughly 600 ng of bulk tumor genomic DNA per sample as template. From each primary tumor, several far-apart biopsies were obtained during surgery. Curative surgery was performed on patients who had untreated, newly diagnosed non-small cell lung cancer. With 32 V and 13 J primers, multiplex PCR amplified the TCR beta CDR3. A single record per CDR3 protein comes from TCRdb applying MiXCR to the multiplex PCR reads. The data contain tens of thousands of distinct CDR3 sequences, 25% to 30% of them singletons. The specimen sequenced was lung tumor tissue. The receptors here all came from a man aged 35-49 years with non-small cell lung cancer.

This clonotype was recorded many times. This sequence joins TRBV6-2 or TRBV6-3 and TRBJ1-5; D remains ambiguous. V dropped 2 bases and J dropped 5 bases, with 10 bases sitting between them. The V gene's germline CDR1 is MNHEY and CDR2 SVGEGT. The CDR3 spans 14 residues. CDR3 sequence: CASSYLRYYQPQHF. CDR3 DNA sequence: TGTGCCAGCAGTTACCTAAGATATTATCAGCCCCAGCATTTT.

A word on this clonotype: This could be a read error, since a much larger clone is one nucleotide away. V gene TRBV20-1 combines with J gene TRBJ2-1; D gene unclear. The CDR3 runs 11 residues. Germline assignment: CDR1 DFQATT and CDR2 SNEGSKA (reference sequence). The DNA for the CDR3 is TGCAGTGCTATGCGGAACAATGAGCATTTCTTC. Its protein is CSAMRNNEHFF.

The genes are TRBV5-6 and TRBJ1-1; D remains ambiguous. Germline V gene sequence: CDR1 SGHDT, CDR2 YYEEEE. The germline V and J ends were trimmed by 4 bases and 0 bases, with 13 bases remaining between them. The CDR3 is 15 amino acids. CDR3 DNA sequence: TGTGCCAGCAGCCCGGAGGTAGGAATGAACACTGAAGCTTTCTTT. Its protein is CASSPEVGMNTEAFF.

The chain couples TRBV11-3 to TRBJ2-2, with 15 bases lining up with TRBD2. The V gene's germline CDR1 is SGHNT and CDR2 YENEEA. V trimming: 6 bases; J trimming: 7 bases; junction bases outside the gene matches: 12. This CDR3 contains 18 residues. The CDR3 sequence: CASRGAGLAGGRGGELFF. CDR3 DNA: TGTGCCAGCAGGGGCGCAGGACTAGCGGGAGGGAGAGGCGGGGAGCTGTTTTTT.

On this clonotype itself: An end of the junction differs from the germline gene, which may be a read error. V usage is TRBV9 and J usage is TRBJ1-3, with D unresolved. The CDR3 sequence is 15 residues long. CDR1 and CDR2 from the germline V gene are SGDLS and YYNGEE. CDR3 residues: CASGKSGFSGDTIYF. DNA for the CDR3: TGTGCCAGCGGCAAATCAGGTTTCTCTGGAGACACCATATATTTT. The entire variable domain, with the rest obtained from reference TRBV9 and TRBJ1-3, is as follows: DSGVTQTPKHLITATGQRVTLRCSPRSGDLSVYWYQQSLDQGLQFLIQYYNGEERAKGNILERFSAQQFPDLHSELNLSSLELGDSALYFCASGKSGFSGDTIYFGEGSWLTVV.

On this clonotype itself: A much bigger clone sits one base away, suggesting this may be a read error. This rearrangement joins TRBV6-1 to TRBJ2-1, with D possibly matching TRBD2 (8 bases). V lost 6 bases to trimming and J lost 4 bases, with 19 bases between them. Germline CDR1 reads MNHNS; CDR2 reads SASEGT. CDR3 size: 16 residues. The CDR3 nucleotides are TGTGCCAGCAGCCGGACTAGCAGGGGGGGTTACAATGAGCAGTTCTTC. This encodes CASSRTSRGGYNEQFF.

By proportion, this clonotype is medium-sized. This rearrangement joins TRBV6-1 to TRBJ2-7, with TRBD2 identical over 11 bases. V gave up 6 bases and J gave up 7 bases; unmatched junction bases: 11. The CDR3 runs to 15 residues. Germline V gene sequence: CDR1 MNHNS, CDR2 SASEGT. CDR3 sequence reads: CASRGKTSGTREQYF. The CDR3 bases are TGTGCCAGCAGGGGAAAGACTAGCGGGACGAGGGAGCAGTACTTC.

This clonotype has more than one count but fewer than ten. The rearrangement links TRBV9 to TRBJ2-3; TRBD2 matches at 12 bases. CDR1 is SGDLS, CDR2 YYNGEE, per germline. The junction had 2 bases not matched to a gene; V was cut back by 5 bases and J by 1 base. The CDR3 spans 15 residues. CDR3 sequence reads: CASRRLAGGTDTQYF. CDR3 coding DNA: TGTGCCAGCAGGCGACTAGCGGGGGGCACAGATACGCAGTATTTT.

In the case of this clonotype: With a much larger clone just one base away, this may be a read error. V and J are TRBV28 and TRBJ2-1, with TRBD2 as a possible D gene (6 bases). Germline loops: CDR1 MDHEN, CDR2 SYDVKM. The V gene lost 0 bases and the J gene lost 7 bases, with 16 bases spanning the gap. The CDR3 sequence is 16 residues long. CDR3 region: CASSLWRAGWGNEQFF. The DNA for the CDR3 is TGTGCCAGCAGTTTATGGAGGGCGGGATGGGGAAATGAGCAGTTCTTC.

In its sample, this clonotype was seen many times. V and J are TRBV11-1 and TRBJ1-6; 7 positions match TRBD1. Trimming removed 5 bases from V and 10 bases from J; junction bases left unmatched: 8. The CDR3 runs 14 residues. The germline CDR1 and CDR2 sequences are SGHAT and FQDESV (reference sequence). The CDR3 sequence: CASSAGRGQSPLHF. DNA of the CDR3: TGTGCCAGCAGCGCGGGGAGGGGGCAATCACCCCTCCACTTT.